This T cell receptor (beta chain) was identified in a study of cytotoxic CD8 clonotypes in ibrutinib-treated CLL. In the study overall: Response samples were obtained once patients had received a median 12 months of treatment, range 6 to 36. Average yields of approximately 260,000 productive templates and tens of thousands of productive rearrangements characterized the samples.

Sequenced by immunoSEQ multiplex PCR; TCRdb stores in-frame clones only, minus some. The repertoire consists of roughly 45,000 clones, with 60% to 70% occurring once and the leading ten covering roughly 21%. Trimming removed 7 bases from V and 0 bases from J, with 12 bases in between. Germline CDR1 reads SGHRS; CDR2 reads YFSETQ. This CDR3 comprises 14 residues. This sequence originates from a human donor with chronic lymphocytic leukemia. The sample consisted of PBMCs, taken after 24 months of ibrutinib treatment. The chain uses TRBV5-1 and TRBJ2-3; no reliable D call. CDR3 in DNA: TGCGCCAGCGGGTTCTCGCCTAGCACAGATACGCAGTATTTT. The encoded protein is CASGFSPSTDTQYF.